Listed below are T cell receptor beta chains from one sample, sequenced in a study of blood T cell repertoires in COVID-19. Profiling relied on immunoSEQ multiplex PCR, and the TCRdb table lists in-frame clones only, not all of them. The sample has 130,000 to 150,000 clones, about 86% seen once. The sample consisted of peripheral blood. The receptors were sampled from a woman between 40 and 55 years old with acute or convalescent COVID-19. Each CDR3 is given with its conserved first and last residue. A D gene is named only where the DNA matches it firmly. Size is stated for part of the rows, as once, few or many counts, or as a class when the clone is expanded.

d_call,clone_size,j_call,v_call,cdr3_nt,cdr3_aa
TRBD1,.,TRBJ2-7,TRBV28,TGTGCCAGCAGTCCCCCGACAGGGACCTACGAGCAGTACTTC,CASSPPTGTYEQYF
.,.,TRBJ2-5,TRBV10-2,TGCGCCAGCTGCGGGGGTGAGGGGGGGAGGGAGACCCAGTACTTC,CASCGGEGGRETQYF
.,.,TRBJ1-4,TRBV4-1,TGCGCCAGCAGCCAAGCCGCCAGGGGTCCATGGGGTGAAAAACTGTTTTTT,CASSQAARGPWGEKLFF
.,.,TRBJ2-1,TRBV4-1,TGCGCCAGCAGCGGCCTCCCTTACAATGAGCAGTTCTTC,CASSGLPYNEQFF
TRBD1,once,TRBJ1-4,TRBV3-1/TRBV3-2,TGTGCCAGCACCGGGACAGGGTGGGAAAAACTGTTTTTT,CASTGTGWEKLFF
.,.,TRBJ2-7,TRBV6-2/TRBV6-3,TGTGCCAGCAACCCGCCGGGCGGGTACGAGCAGTACTTC,CASNPPGGYEQYF
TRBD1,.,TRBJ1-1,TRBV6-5,TGTGCCAGCAGTCAGGACAGGCTCCGGACCCTGGAAGCTTTCTTT,CASSQDRLRTLEAFF
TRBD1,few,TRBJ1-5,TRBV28,TGTGCCAGCAGTCCAGGGGGCCCTAATCAGCCCCAGCATTTT,CASSPGGPNQPQHF
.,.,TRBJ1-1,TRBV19,TGTGCCACTTCCCGGTGGAGGGCAGACACTGAAGCTTTCTTT,CATSRWRADTEAFF
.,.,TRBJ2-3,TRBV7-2,TGTGCCAGCAGCTTAGTACTAGCACTAGGGCACACTGAAGATACGCAGTATTTT,CASSLVLALGHTEDTQYF
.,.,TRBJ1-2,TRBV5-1,TGCGCCAGCAGCTTGGAAACTCTCTATGGCTACACCTTC,CASSLETLYGYTF
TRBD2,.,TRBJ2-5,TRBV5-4,TGTGCCAGCAGCCGAGCCCGGACTAGCGGGCGACAGGGGCAAGAGACCCAGTACTTC,CASSRARTSGRQGQETQYF
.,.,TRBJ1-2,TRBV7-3,TGTGCCAGCAGCCGCCAGGGAGGGGGGAACGGATACTATGGCTACACCTTC,CASSRQGGGNGYYGYTF
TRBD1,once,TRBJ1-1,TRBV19,TGTGCCAGTAGCGAGACAGGGGGGAACACTGAAGCTTTCTTT,CASSETGGNTEAFF
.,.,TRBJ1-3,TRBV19,TGTGCCAGTGAACCTGGGAGCTCTGGAAACACCATATATTTT,CASEPGSSGNTIYF
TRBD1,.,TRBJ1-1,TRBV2,TGTGCCAGCAGTGGGGACAGCATGAACACTGAAGCTTTCTTT,CASSGDSMNTEAFF
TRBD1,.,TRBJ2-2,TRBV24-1,TGTGCCACCAGTGAAAAACAGGGGATCGTCGGGGAGCTGTTTTTT,CATSEKQGIVGELFF
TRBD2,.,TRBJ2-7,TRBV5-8,TGTGCCAGCAGCTTGGAGGCGGGAGGCTACGAGCAGTACTTC,CASSLEAGGYEQYF
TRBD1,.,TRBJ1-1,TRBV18,TGTGCCAGCTCACCACCCGGGACAGGGGCCGTGAACACTGAAGCTTTCTTT,CASSPPGTGAVNTEAFF
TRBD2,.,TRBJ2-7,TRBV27,TGTGCCAGCAGTTTATCGCAGCGGGGGGCCTACGAGCAGTACTTC,CASSLSQRGAYEQYF
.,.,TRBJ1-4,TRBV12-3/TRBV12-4,TGTGCCAGCAGTTTGGGGGGGGAAAAACTGTTTTTT,CASSLGGEKLFF
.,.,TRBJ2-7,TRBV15,TGTGCCACCAGGGCACAATCCTCCTACGAGCAGTACTTC,CATRAQSSYEQYF
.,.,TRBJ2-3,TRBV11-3,TGTGCCAGCAGCCGGGGACTCACAGATACGCAGTATTTT,CASSRGLTDTQYF
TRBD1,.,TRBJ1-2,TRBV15,TGTGCCACCAGCAGAGATAAAGGGACAGGGGCTGGCTACACCTTC,CATSRDKGTGAGYTF
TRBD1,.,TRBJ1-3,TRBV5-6,TGTGCCAGCAGTTCCACAGGGGGCCCAGGAAACACCATATATTTT,CASSSTGGPGNTIYF
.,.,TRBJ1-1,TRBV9,TGTGCCAGCAGCGTAGCAATGAACACTGAAGCTTTCTTT,CASSVAMNTEAFF